This T cell receptor (beta chain) originates from a study of cytomegalovirus exposure and HLA in healthy donors. As regards this clone: Its specificity is unknown.

Primers for the PCR totalled 60 Vbeta and 13 Jbeta. Generated by immunoSEQ multiplex PCR, the TCRdb table keeps only in-frame clones and is missing some. The data contain some 120,000 clones, roughly 70% of them singletons. The study, taken as a whole, reports: Among TCR beta chains, those listed as cytomegalovirus-associated numbered over 150.

Germline V gene data show CDR1 as SGHTA and CDR2 as FQGTGA. Trimming at V came to 4 bases and at J to 2 bases, leaving 3 bases not matched to a gene. The CDR3 is made up of 15 amino acids. Sequencing was performed on PBMCs. The clonotype comes from a man under 40 in good health and CMV-seropositive. V and J are TRBV7-3 and TRBJ2-3, with TRBD2 matching over 10 bases. CDR3 sequence (DNA): TGTGCCAGCAGCTCAGCGGGGGGGTTCACAGATACGCAGTATTTT. Translated, it gives CASSSAGGFTDTQYF.